The rows below give T cell receptor beta chains drawn from one sample of a study of blood T cell repertoires in COVID-19. Assay: immunoSEQ multiplex PCR; the TCRdb copy retains only in-frame clones and omits some. The repertoire holds roughly 61,000 clones, with around 90% as singletons. Sequencing was performed on peripheral blood. These TCRs come from a man at least 80 years old with acute or convalescent COVID-19. Each CDR3 is given with its conserved first and last residue. A D gene is named only where the DNA matches it firmly. Rows give clone size only sometimes, using once, few, many, or a class for an expanded clone.

>.|TRBV2|TRBJ2-1|TRBD2
CASKRAGAPPEFF
TGTGCCAGCAAGAGAGCGGGGGCGCCCCCAGAGTTCTTC
>few|TRBV30|TRBJ2-3|.
CAWSPQIRAGRTDTQYF
TGTGCCTGGAGTCCTCAAATTCGGGCGGGGCGGACAGATACGCAGTATTTT
>.|TRBV19|TRBJ2-5|TRBD1
CASSSGTGRLETQYF
TGTGCCAGTAGTTCCGGGACAGGGCGTCTAGAGACCCAGTACTTC
>.|TRBV6-5|TRBJ2-1|.
CASILDRRSYNEQFF
TGTGCCAGCATCCTTGACAGGAGATCCTACAATGAGCAGTTCTTC
>few|TRBV6-6|TRBJ2-7|TRBD1
CASSKQGLYEQYF
TGTGCCAGCAGTAAACAGGGGTTGTACGAGCAGTACTTC
>.|TRBV12-3/TRBV12-4|TRBJ1-1|.
CASSVGAAEAFF
TGTGCCAGCAGTGTAGGGGCCGCTGAAGCTTTCTTT
>once|TRBV5-3|TRBJ2-2|.
CARSTGTDSSYTGELFF
TGTGCCAGAAGCACAGGGACCGACAGCTCCTACACCGGGGAGCTGTTTTTT
>.|TRBV18|TRBJ1-2|.
CASSPQDGNYGYTF
TGTGCCAGCTCACCACAAGACGGGAACTATGGCTACACCTTC
>.|TRBV18|TRBJ1-4|.
CASSPEGNEKLFF
TGTGCCAGCTCACCAGAGGGTAATGAAAAACTGTTTTTT
>.|TRBV5-1|TRBJ1-6|.
CASSLESSNSPLHF
TGCGCCAGCAGCTTGGAATCGAGTAATTCACCCCTCCACTTT
>.|TRBV6-6|TRBJ1-1|TRBD1
CASSYPKDRDTEAFF
TGTGCCAGCAGTTACCCTAAGGACAGGGACACTGAAGCTTTCTTT
>.|TRBV5-1|TRBJ2-3|TRBD2
CASSLEVAGASTDTQYF
TGCGCCAGCAGCTTGGAGGTAGCGGGGGCAAGCACAGATACGCAGTATTTT
>.|TRBV24-1|TRBJ2-2|TRBD2
CATSDFASGGLPSTGELFF
TGTGCCACCAGTGATTTTGCTAGCGGGGGTCTCCCCTCCACCGGGGAGCTGTTTTTT
>.|TRBV4-1|TRBJ1-6|.
CASSQEGRLGSHSPLHF
TGCGCCAGCAGCCAAGAGGGGAGGCTGGGTTCTCATTCACCCCTCCACTTT
>.|TRBV19|TRBJ2-5|TRBD1
CASQNRGRETQYF
TGTGCCAGCCAGAACAGGGGGCGGGAGACCCAGTACTTC
>.|TRBV5-1|TRBJ1-1|TRBD1
CASSLGGRMNTEAFF
TGCGCCAGCAGCTTAGGGGGCCGCATGAACACTGAAGCTTTCTTT
>.|TRBV15|TRBJ1-5|TRBD1
CATSRDRDYQPQHF
TGTGCCACCAGCAGGGACAGGGATTATCAGCCCCAGCATTTT
>.|TRBV3-1/TRBV3-2|TRBJ2-2|TRBD2
CASSQVARLAGGSHPGELFF
TGTGCCAGCAGCCAAGTCGCCCGGCTAGCGGGGGGCTCACACCCCGGGGAGCTGTTTTTT
>once|TRBV7-2|TRBJ2-1|TRBD2
CASSLAAGGVNEQFF
TGTGCCAGCAGCTTAGCGGCGGGGGGGGTGAATGAGCAGTTCTTC
>.|TRBV9|TRBJ1-4|TRBD1
CASSPTGTGDEKLFF
TGTGCCAGCAGCCCAACCGGGACAGGGGATGAAAAACTGTTTTTT
>.|TRBV3-1/TRBV3-2|TRBJ2-7|.
CASSQGAGVPYEQYF
TGTGCCAGCAGCCAAGGGGCAGGGGTGCCCTACGAGCAGTACTTC
>.|TRBV19|TRBJ1-2|TRBD1
CASSTTVSRTGTIYLHSGYTF
TGTGCCAGTAGTACCACCGTCAGTCGGACAGGCACCATCTACTTGCATAGTGGCTACACCTTC
>.|TRBV7-9|TRBJ2-7|TRBD1
CASSLGTGREQYF
TGTGCCAGCAGCTTAGGGACAGGGCGCGAGCAGTACTTC
>.|TRBV3-1/TRBV3-2|TRBJ2-3|TRBD2
CASSPRSGGRDTQYF
TGTGCCAGCAGCCCGAGGAGCGGGGGAAGGGATACGCAGTATTTT